This T cell receptor beta chain was recorded in a study of blood T cells in healthy people across ages. This clonotype was picked up one time. It was with a sample-barcoded 5' primer and a J-beta primer mix that a second PCR of roughly 7 to 11 cycles was run. TCRdb recomputed calls from the 5' RACE reads with MiXCR, one row per CDR3 protein. Seen here are around 400,000 distinct CDR3 sequences, roughly half observed once, and the top ten hold 45% to 65%. CDR3 size: 16 residues. V gave up 6 bases and J gave up 3 bases, with 20 bases separating them. Germline CDR1 is MNHEY and CDR2 is SVGEGT. This clonotype originated in a man between 60 and 75 years old in good health. The chain links TRBV6-2 or TRBV6-3 to TRBJ2-5, with D perhaps matching TRBD1 or TRBD2 (6 bases each). The sample comprised blood. The CDR3 loop is CASRSQTRGLKETQYF. CDR3 sequence (DNA): TGTGCCAGCAGATCCCAGACCAGGGGACTCAAAGAGACCCAGTACTTC.